Following are 15 T cell receptor beta chains from one sample sequenced in a study of Tregs in tolerant kidney transplant recipients. Produced via immunoSEQ multiplex PCR; TCRdb's table is partial and in-frame only. Its listing shows approximately 31,000 clones. This specimen was CD8+ T cells from blood, taken before the transplant. The receptors come from a human donor who received a combined kidney and bone marrow transplant.

As to this clone: Coverage ceases 3 residues before the CDR3 finishes, and the germline J gene fills in the end. The gene calls are TRBV6-1 and TRBJ1-2, with D possibly being TRBD1 (5 bases). Germline assignment: CDR1 MNHNS and CDR2 SASEGT. Between the trimmed V and J ends, which lost 4 bases and 1 base, there was a span of 10 bases. The CDR3 extends over 14 amino acids. CDR3 DNA, as far as it was read: TGTGCCAGCAGTGGACAGAATTATAACTATGGC. Encoded protein: CASSGQNYNYG. The CDR3 in its entirety is CASSGQNYNYGYTF.

On this clone: Read data end 3 residues before the CDR3 end; the end is taken from the germline J gene. The chain employs TRBV7-9 and TRBJ1-4; D is undetermined. CDR3 length equals 13 residues. Germline V CDR1 and CDR2: SEHNR, FQNEAQ (reference sequence). V was shortened by 2 bases and J by 6 bases, with 7 bases between the two germline ends. This CDR3 reads CASSLLADEKLFF. Partial CDR3 DNA: TGTGCCAGCAGCTTACTTGCGGATGAAAAA.

Turning to this clone: The read terminates 3 residues before the CDR3 end, so the remaining end is supplied by the germline J gene. This chain uses TRBV18 with TRBJ2-6; TRBD2 might be the D (6 bases). V was pared by 6 bases and J by 4 bases, with 13 bases between. This CDR3 is built from 15 residues. Germline V CDR1 and CDR2: KGHSH, LQKENI. The covered CDR3 bases are TGTGCCAGCTCTTTCTCGGGGGACGGGGCCAACGTC. It codes for CASSFSGDGANV. The whole CDR3 protein reads CASSFSGDGANVLTF.

As for this clone: The read finishes 3 residues shy of the CDR3 end, and the germline J gene is used to complete it. The genes are TRBV7-2 and TRBJ2-7, with D unclear. CDR1 SGHTA and CDR2 FQGNSA come from the germline V gene. CDR3 size: 13 residues. V lost 3 bases, J lost 3 bases, and 9 bases lay in between. The CDR3 bases that were read are TGTGCCAGCAGCTTTCTTTACGGCTACGAG. Translation: CASSFLYGYE. The whole CDR3 is CASSFLYGYEQYF.

In the case of this clone: With the read ending 3 residues before the CDR3 end, the germline J gene is used to fill in that end. The chain recombines TRBV6-2 or TRBV6-3 with TRBJ2-3; 7 nucleotides align to TRBD2. The CDR3 has 17 residues. Germline V gives CDR1 MNHEY, CDR2 SVGEGT. The J segment lost 0 bases and the V segment lost 0 bases, leaving 6 bases of the junction unmatched. CDR3: CASSYSRLADSTDTQYF. CDR3 DNA, as far as it was read: TGTGCCAGCAGTTACTCGAGACTAGCCGATAGCACAGATACG.

Points on this clone: The CDR3 goes on 3 residues after the read ends, and that part is filled in from the germline J gene. This rearrangement joins TRBV7-6 to TRBJ1-5; tentatively, D is TRBD1 (5 bases). V was cut by 2 bases and J by 2 bases, with 13 bases left in between. Germline loops: CDR1 SGHVS, CDR2 FNYEAQ. This CDR3 contains 16 residues. The chain's CDR3 is CASSLNSGGGNQPQHF. CDR3 bases read: TGTGCCAGCAGCTTAAATTCAGGAGGGGGCAATCAGCCC.

A word on this clone: The read ends 3 residues shy of where the CDR3 ends; the end is completed using the germline J gene. This chain connects TRBV2 to TRBJ1-2; possibly TRBD1 for D (5 bases). V shed 3 bases and J shed 4 bases, with 15 bases lying between them. Per the germline V gene, CDR1 is SNHLY and CDR2 is FYNNEI. There are 15 residues in the CDR3. The CDR3 protein is CASSESRVEGYGYTF. Partial CDR3 DNA: TGTGCCAGCAGTGAGTCCAGGGTGGAGGGCTATGGC.

Concerning this clone itself: The read ends 3 residues before the CDR3 terminus; that terminus is restored from the germline J gene. This chain uses TRBV7-8 with TRBJ2-7, with 9 nucleotides matching TRBD2. The CDR3 is made up of 16 amino acids. J was trimmed by 3 bases and V by 5 bases; bases with no gene match: 11. Germline-derived CDR1 and CDR2 are SGHVS and FQNEAQ. The CDR3 bases that were read are TGTGCCAGCAGCCCTCCACGGGGACTAGCAATCTACGAG. It specifies CASSPPRGLAIYE. The CDR3 as a whole reads CASSPPRGLAIYEQYF.

CDR3 sequence reads: CASSGGLGYEQYF. The covered CDR3 bases are TGTGCCAGCAGCGGGGGACTTGGCTACGAG. The genes are TRBV7-8 and TRBJ2-7; weak D call: TRBD2 (6 bases). The missing CDR3 end, 3 residues past where the read stops, is filled in from the germline J gene. V lost 5 bases to trimming and J lost 3 bases, with 11 bases between them. Germline V lookup: CDR1 SGHVS, CDR2 FQNEAQ. There are 13 residues in the CDR3.

Worth noting for this clone: The observed sequence ends 3 residues before the CDR3 terminus, with the missing tail filled in from the germline J gene. This chain connects TRBV7-9 to TRBJ2-7; D is uncertain. Germline-derived CDR1 and CDR2 are SEHNR and FQNEAQ (reference sequence). The CDR3 has 12 amino acids. V was cut by 5 bases and J by 6 bases, with 11 bases left in between. The sequenced CDR3 bases are TGTGCCAGCAGCCCTCCTATTACCGAG. Translation gives CASSPPITE. The full CDR3 protein reads CASSPPITEQYF.

As for this clone: Sequencing ends 3 residues short of the CDR3 end; the germline J gene provides the rest. This sequence joins TRBV7-6 and TRBJ1-1; D call uncertain. Germline V CDR1 and CDR2: SGHVS, FNYEAQ. The CDR3 spans 14 residues. Trimming removed 5 bases from V and 2 bases from J, with 12 bases in between. CDR3 sequence: CASSEHPLNTEAFF. CDR3 DNA (partial): TGTGCCAGCAGCGAACATCCCCTTAACACTGAA.

Of note for this clone: From the germline J gene comes the end of the CDR3, since the read stops 3 residues before it. The chain employs TRBV19 and TRBJ2-5; TRBD2 matches 8 bases. V dropped 7 bases and J dropped 1; count of bases not matched to a gene: 8. The germline CDR1 and CDR2 sequences are LNHDA and SQIVND (reference sequence). The CDR3 contains 15 residues. CDR3 DNA (partial): TGTGCCAGTACCCGGGGGGGGGCCGCCCAAGAGACC. It is translated as CASTRGGAAQET. From start to end, the CDR3 is CASTRGGAAQETQYF.

A note on this clone: The read comes to an end 3 residues before the CDR3 does, leaving the germline J gene to fill in the end. The chain joins TRBV6-2 or TRBV6-3 to TRBJ1-1, with D possibly being TRBD1 (6 bases). The V gene lost 2 bases and the J gene lost 2 bases, with 9 bases spanning the gap. The V gene's germline CDR1 is MNHEY and CDR2 SVGEGT. CDR3 length: 14 amino acids. The sequenced part of the CDR3 DNA is TGTGCCAGCAGTTACAGGGGGGGCAACACTGAA. It specifies CASSYRGGNTE. Given in full, the CDR3 is CASSYRGGNTEAFF.

About this clone itself: The read terminates 3 residues before the CDR3 end, so the remaining end is supplied by the germline J gene. This chain joins TRBV7-9 and TRBJ2-1; a weak D match, TRBD1 (5 bases). Germline CDR1 SEHNR, CDR2 FQNEAQ (reference sequence). The V end lost 4 bases, the J end lost 4 bases, and 14 bases lay between the germline ends. This CDR3 is built from 15 residues. CDR3 DNA, as far as it was read: TGTGCCAGCAGCTCCAGAGACCGACAGTACAATGAG. Its translation is CASSSRDRQYNE. The full CDR3 sequence reads CASSSRDRQYNEQFF.

As regards this clone: The read terminates 3 residues ahead of where the CDR3 ends, so the germline J gene completes it. This rearrangement joins TRBV2 to TRBJ2-4; 8 positions match TRBD2. Trimming removed 6 bases from V and 0 bases from J; junction bases left unmatched: 16. Germline V lookup: CDR1 SNHLY, CDR2 FYNNEI. The CDR3 is made up of 19 amino acids. The sequenced CDR3 bases are TGTGCCAGCAGCGGTGGAGTAGCGGGATCCATGCTAGCCAAAAACATT. The encoded protein is CASSGGVAGSMLAKNI. The whole CDR3 sequence is CASSGGVAGSMLAKNIQYF.